The entry below gives a single T cell receptor beta chain sequence along with its context. The CDR3 contains 14 residues. The J segment lost 1 base and the V segment lost 6 bases, leaving 6 bases of the junction unmatched. Germline V gene lookup returns CDR1 KGHSH and CDR2 LQKENI. During its preparation, the TCRbeta library received unique molecular identifiers. TCRdb reprocessed the PCR reads via MiXCR and lists one record per CDR3 protein. The sample carries a few hundred thousand distinct CDR3 sequences, about 18% recorded once. The data belong to a study of T-cell reconstitution after alpha-beta-depleted transplantation in children.

This specimen was PBMCs from the stem cell graft donor, taken from the stem cell graft. V gene TRBV18 combines with J gene TRBJ2-7, with 7 bases aligning to TRBD1. The clonotype comes from a human donor who donated a stem cell graft to a child with acute lymphoblastic leukemia. CDR3 bases: TGTGCCAGCTCCGACAGGGAAGTTTCCTACGAGCAGTACTTC. Residues: CASSDREVSYEQYF.